This T cell receptor beta chain emerged from a study of blood T cell repertoires in COVID-19 (dated by TCRdb to 2018 to 2020). With respect to the entire study: Samples covering the acute and convalescent phases of COVID-19 were provided by collaborators in the United States, Italy and Spain. The prospective study material was composed of cDNA or gDNA derived from T cells, B-cell-depleted T cells, or PBMCs. The dataset comprised deeply sampled blood TCRbeta repertoires from subjects exposed to, actively infected with, or recovered from COVID-19. The repertoires were released in a freely available public database intended as a resource for research on the immune response to SARS-CoV-2. The samples were drawn from two sources: the first 160 participants of the ongoing ImmuneRACE study, and 1,000 to 1,500 subjects contributed by 6 global collaborators. The sample metadata nearly always contained a de-identified subject ID, COVID-19 status, age in years and sex. HLA class I and class II types, where available, came from metadata supplied by the sample provider rather than from assay-based typing.

Participants in the prospective study were aged roughly 18 to 89 years, lived in 24 United States geographic areas, and enrolled through a virtual design. To assign participants to cohorts, the prospective study relied on clinical history that participants themselves reported in a screening survey and a study questionnaire. Mobile phlebotomists in the prospective study collected whole blood, serum and a nasopharyngeal or oropharyngeal swab from every participant. Participants in the prospective study had the option to provide additional blood draws and questionnaires over a roughly two-month period. Prospective study blood samples were shipped either frozen or at room temperature before DNA extraction. TCRbeta CDR3 regions were amplified from genomic DNA using the immunoSEQ Assay, a bias-controlled multiplex PCR. As for the original processing: The number of nucleated cells in each sample was estimated from the amplification of reference gene primers within the assay. To quantify the absolute abundance of each unique TCRbeta CDR3 rearrangement, sequence reads were collapsed and filtered. For each sample, productive Simpson clonality was calculated as the square root of Simpson's diversity index over productive rearrangements. What TCRdb holds here is the immuneACCESS table cut down to in-frame rearrangements. Part of the clones is not present; checked against another copy, under half of the missing clones reflect an unresolved V gene, and the others are unexplained. V and J calls and clone size come straight from that table; D and trimming were deduced from the DNA. The sample records around 300,000 clones, 90% of which are singletons. The ten largest make up less than 2% of the sample.

Broader findings and caveats from the paper: Clinical and demographic metadata were provided uncurated, with the amount varying by source and participant.

A word on this clone: The antigen it recognizes is unknown. No base quality values were provided; no much bigger clone lies one nucleotide off.

Including the terminal cysteine and phenylalanine, the CDR3 comprises 15 residues. Only the CDR3 part of the read is kept: 45 bases, read in frame from the first base. V loses 4 bases at its end and J loses 6 bases; junction bases beyond the gene matches: 7. The germline V gene provides CDR1 KGHDR and CDR2 SFDVKD. The TCR originated in a woman aged 18-30 years with acute COVID-19. The chain links TRBV24-1 with TRBJ2-3; 9 of the junction bases match TRBD2. The sequencing input was PBMCs or T cells enriched from blood (not recorded which). The CDR3 loop reads CATSDRSGGTDTQYF. The DNA sequence reads TGTGCCACCAGTGACCGGAGCGGGGGGACGGATACGCAGTATTTT.